This T cell receptor (beta chain) was retrieved from a study of T cells in Graves' hyperthyroidism and ophthalmopathy. For the study at large: Specimen type is peripheral blood, collected at initial diagnosis prior to any treatment. Study outcomes and limitations: A model built on 13 V-J features separated ophthalmopathy from stable hyperthyroidism. The model made its ophthalmopathy prediction, and onset followed a median approximately 6.5 months later.

This clonotype has ten or more counts. No antigen is known for it. It was RNA transcripts that yielded the amplified TCR beta CDR3 regions. TCR CDR3 regions were first amplified by RT-PCR with HTBI primers. MiXCR, applied by TCRdb to the multiplex PCR reads, yields one record per CDR3 protein. The sample lists 270,000 or so distinct CDR3 sequences; about 25% were seen once. Per germline, CDR1 SGHRS and CDR2 YFSETQ. CDR3 length: 14 residues. V was trimmed by 0 bases and J by 7 bases, leaving 8 bases between them. This chain links TRBV5-1 with TRBJ1-6; D is uncertain. Sample: blood. This receptor was identified in a man aged 40-49 years with Graves' hyperthyroidism that later progressed to Graves' ophthalmopathy. The CDR3 region is CASSLGGSNSPLHF. The DNA of the CDR3 is TGCGCCAGCAGCTTGGGAGGCTCGAATTCACCCCTCCACTTT.